Described below is a single T cell receptor beta chain sequence and its context. The data were obtained in a study of blood T cell repertoires in COVID-19. Across the whole study: Acute-phase and convalescent COVID-19 samples originated in the United States, Italy and Spain. PBMCs, B-cell-depleted T cells, or T cells were the source of the cDNA or gDNA that made up the material.

V lost 6 bases, J lost 6 bases, and 12 bases lay in between. This CDR3 is 14 amino acids long. Germline V lookup: CDR1 MNHEY, CDR2 SVGAGI. Source study methods: Amplification of reference gene primers was used by the study to estimate nucleated cell counts. Using immunoSEQ multiplex PCR, the repertoire was profiled, and TCRdb retains in-frame clones only, with some absent. Clone size and the V and J calls come from that table; the DNA yielded D and trimming. Of 140,000 or so clones in the sample, around 83% are singletons; the top ten hold 3%. The rearrangement links TRBV6-5 to TRBJ1-6, with D perhaps matching TRBD1 (5 bases). The TCR was taken from a woman aged 80 or older with acute or convalescent COVID-19. Sequenced sample: peripheral blood. The CDR3 DNA is TGTGCCAGCAGAGTCCGACAGAGTAATTCACCCCTCCACTTT. Residues: CASRVRQSNSPLHF.